This passage covers 32 T cell receptor beta chains from one sample sequenced in a study of cytomegalovirus exposure and HLA in healthy donors. With 60 Vbeta and 13 Jbeta primers, the PCR was carried out. Assay used: immunoSEQ multiplex PCR; TCRdb lists only in-frame clones, some missing. Among about 55,000 clones, approximately 80% were seen once, and the ten largest hold approximately 2.3%. Sequencing was done on a sample of PBMCs. All receptors come from a female donor in good health and CMV-seronegative.

There are a few counts of this clone. This chain uses TRBV11-3 with TRBJ1-2; 7 nucleotides match TRBD1. Germline-derived CDR1 and CDR2 are SGHNT and YENEEA. The CDR3 covers 16 residues. V shed 1 base, J shed 5 bases, and the junction held 10 bases outside the gene matches. The CDR3 is CASSLARQGDLYGYTF. Written as DNA, the CDR3 is TGTGCCAGCAGCTTAGCCCGACAGGGAGACCTTTATGGCTACACCTTC.

This sequence joins TRBV19 and TRBJ2-2; D may be TRBD2 (5 bases). This CDR3 region has 16 residues. The germline V and J ends were trimmed by 1 base and 4 bases, with 13 bases remaining between them. Germline values: CDR1 LNHDA, CDR2 SQIVND (reference sequence). CDR3 coding DNA: TGTGCCAGTAGTATAGGGCGAGGGTTCGGCACCGGGGAGCTGTTTTTT. This codes for CASSIGRGFGTGELFF.

This clone was detected a few times. This chain uses TRBV18 with TRBJ2-3, with D maybe TRBD2 (6 bases). The CDR3 length is 15 residues. Looked up from germline, CDR1 is KGHSH and CDR2 is LQKENI. V lost 4 bases to trimming and J lost 6 bases, with 17 bases between them. For the CDR3, the DNA is TGTGCCAGCTCACTCGGGACCCTCCGGGGGGATACGCAGTATTTT. Protein product: CASSLGTLRGDTQYF.

This chain joins TRBV5-1 and TRBJ2-4, with 14 bases aligning to TRBD2. The trim removed 4 bases at V and 9 bases at J, leaving 3 bases unmatched. The CDR3 consists of 14 residues. Germline CDR1 and CDR2: SGHRS and YFSETQ. The DNA for the CDR3 is TGCGCCAGCAGCGGCGGGACTAGCGGGGGCATTCAGTACTTC. Translation gives CASSGGTSGGIQYF.

The chain recombines TRBV30 with TRBJ1-4, with 7 bases identical to TRBD1. The CDR3 consists of 14 residues. V lost 3 bases and J lost 2; bases outside the gene matches: 3. Germline V gene lookup returns CDR1 GTSNPN and CDR2 SVGIG (reference sequence). The CDR3 DNA reads TGTGCCTGGAGACCCAGGGGGACTAATGAAAAACTGTTTTTT. Encoded protein: CAWRPRGTNEKLFF.

The chain couples TRBV12-5 to TRBJ2-2, with TRBD1 matching 8 bases. The ends lost 2 bases at V and 4 bases at J; junction bases unmatched: 12. The germline V gene has CDR1 LGHNT and CDR2 FRNRAP. The CDR3 is 18 amino acids. This CDR3 reads CASGLLRWGQVSTGELFF. CDR3 nucleotides: TGTGCTAGTGGTTTGCTGAGGTGGGGACAGGTGTCCACCGGGGAGCTGTTTTTT.

The chain links TRBV6-4 to TRBJ1-2, with D hard to call. V was pared by 4 bases and J by 5 bases, with 11 bases between. The CDR3 is 13 amino acids. Germline assignment: CDR1 MRHNA and CDR2 SNTAGT. The CDR3 protein is CASSGPGSYGYTF. The CDR3 bases are TGTGCCAGCAGTGGGCCTGGTTCGTATGGCTACACCTTC.

The rearrangement links TRBV19 to TRBJ2-7, with D maybe TRBD1 (5 bases). The V end lost 1 base, the J end lost 0 bases, and 7 bases lay between the germline ends. The germline V gene has CDR1 LNHDA and CDR2 SQIVND (reference sequence). The CDR3 runs 14 residues. CDR3 sequence reads: CASSIGDSSYEQYF. CDR3 coding DNA: TGTGCCAGTAGTATAGGAGACAGCTCCTACGAGCAGTACTTC.

The chain employs TRBV7-9 and TRBJ2-2; D may be TRBD2 (5 bases). Germline-derived CDR1 and CDR2 are SEHNR and FQNEAQ (reference sequence). Trimming left V 5 bases short and J 4 bases short, with 17 bases between. CDR3 length: 16 residues. CDR3 loop: CASSGEWGDLTGELFF. The DNA of the CDR3 is TGTGCCAGCAGCGGGGAGTGGGGTGACCTCACCGGGGAGCTGTTTTTT.

This clone has a single count. The V gene is TRBV6-6, the J gene TRBJ2-3; D may be TRBD2 (7 bases). V lost 9 bases and J 1 base, leaving 14 bases between the germline ends. CDR1 is MNHNY and CDR2 is SVGAGI in the germline V gene (reference sequence). The CDR3 contains 14 residues. The CDR3 DNA sequence: TGTGCCAGTCTGACGGGGGGCCGCACAGATACGCAGTATTTT. Protein sequence: CASLTGGRTDTQYF.

Comments on this clone: In the same sample, other DNA sequences code for this CDR3. This chain links TRBV7-8 with TRBJ1-6, with D unclear. Germline lookup yields CDR1 SGHVS and CDR2 FQNEAQ. This CDR3 has 15 residues. Trimming stripped 3 bases from V and 7 bases from J, with 13 bases between. CDR3 protein: CASSFSVSPNSPLHF. CDR3 DNA: TGTGCCAGCAGCTTTTCGGTGTCCCCAAATTCACCCCTCCACTTT.

The rearrangement joins TRBV5-1 to TRBJ2-7, with D uncertain. There are 12 residues in the CDR3. Germline values: CDR1 SGHRS, CDR2 YFSETQ. V shed 0 bases and J shed 7 bases, with 8 bases lying between them. The CDR3 loop reads CASSLEGEEQYF. DNA of the CDR3: TGCGCCAGCAGCTTGGAAGGAGAGGAGCAGTACTTC.

This chain connects TRBV4-3 to TRBJ2-3; possible D gene TRBD2, 5 bases. Germline values: CDR1 LGHNA, CDR2 YSLEER. V was cut by 10 bases and J by 0 bases, with 14 bases left in between. CDR3 size: 14 residues. The CDR3 region has the DNA TGCGCCATCGAGGTTAGCGACAGCACAGATACGCAGTATTTT. Residues: CAIEVSDSTDTQYF.

V gene TRBV4-2 combines with J gene TRBJ2-1; 8 positions match TRBD2. The CDR3 spans 17 residues. V lost 0 bases to trimming and J lost 7 bases; unmatched junction nucleotides: 11. Per germline, CDR1 LGHNA and CDR2 YNFKEQ. The CDR3 nucleotides read TGTGCCAGCAGCCAAGATAAAATGGCGGGGGGCAGGAATGAGCAGTTCTTC. Translation: CASSQDKMAGGRNEQFF.

The chain recombines TRBV18 with TRBJ2-5; D perhaps matches TRBD2 (6 bases). With the DNA end fitting TRBJ2-7 better, the J assignment may be wrong. The CDR3 runs 15 residues. In germline, CDR1 is KGHSH, CDR2 LQKENI. Written as DNA, the CDR3 is TGTGCCAGCTCACCCCCGGGAGCTTTGGTTCGCGAGCAGTACTTC. It codes for CASSPPGALVREQYF.

V is TRBV11-2 and J is TRBJ1-3, with a tentative D call TRBD1 (5 bases). The V end lost 4 bases, the J end lost 4 bases, and 14 bases lay between the germline ends. From germline, CDR1 is SGHAT and CDR2 FQNNGV. This CDR3 is built from 15 residues. The CDR3 coding sequence is TGTGCCAGCAGCTACGGACCAGGGTCCGGAAACACCATATATTTT. Its translation is CASSYGPGSGNTIYF. The variable domain in full, completed from reference TRBV11-2 and TRBJ1-3, reads EAGVAQSPRYKIIEKRQSVAFWCNPISGHATLYWYQQILGQGPKLLIQFQNNGVVDDSQLPKDRFSAERLKGVDSTLKIQPAKLEDSAVYLCASSYGPGSGNTIYFGEGSWLTVV.

V and J are TRBV7-8 and TRBJ2-5, with D possibly being TRBD1 (7 bases). Matching the DNA end better, TRBJ2-7 makes the J call doubtful. CDR3 size: 15 residues. CDR1 SGHVS and CDR2 FQNEAQ come from the germline V gene. The DNA for the CDR3 is TGTGCCAGCAGCTTAGGGGCAGGGGGGTCCTACGAGCAGTACTTC. Amino acids: CASSLGAGGSYEQYF.

The V call is TRBV5-6, the J call TRBJ1-2, with D hard to call. The CDR3 contains 13 residues. Germline V gene data show CDR1 as SGHDT and CDR2 as YYEEEE. V was shortened by 0 bases and J by 12 bases, with 15 bases between the two germline ends. DNA of the CDR3: TGTGCCAGCAGCTTGGGCGGCGCCCGAGAAAACACCTTC. Its protein is CASSLGGARENTF.

V usage is TRBV27 and J usage is TRBJ2-7; D might be TRBD1 (7 bases). This CDR3 region has 13 residues. Trimming shortened V by 9 bases and J by 3 bases, and 15 bases separated the two germline ends. Germline loops: CDR1 MNHEY, CDR2 SMNVEV (reference sequence). Here the CDR3 reads CASSPGGNYEQYF. CDR3 DNA sequence: TGTGCCAGTAGCCCAGGGGGGAACTACGAGCAGTACTTC.

The rearrangement joins TRBV5-1 to TRBJ2-1; 8 bases line up with TRBD2. Germline values: CDR1 SGHRS, CDR2 YFSETQ. This CDR3 is 17 amino acids long. V was pared by 0 bases and J by 8 bases, with 13 bases of the junction left unmatched. CDR3 bases: TGCGCCAGCAGCTTGGGGAAGCGGGAGTTTGGTACGGATGAGCAGTTCTTC. This translates into CASSLGKREFGTDEQFF.

This clone was observed a handful of times. This sequence joins TRBV11-2 and TRBJ2-7, with TRBD2 as a possible D gene (6 bases). Germline assignment: CDR1 SGHAT and CDR2 FQNNGV. The CDR3 length is 15 residues. Deletions cut 5 bases from V and 1 base from J, with 15 bases between. CDR3 bases: TGTGCCAGCAGCCTCTATGGAGGAGGGTCCTACGAGCAGTACTTC. Translated, it gives CASSLYGGGSYEQYF.

V usage is TRBV6-1 and J usage is TRBJ2-7; 10 bases line up with TRBD2. This CDR3 is built from 14 residues. Trimming removed 5 bases from V and 5 bases from J; junction bases left unmatched: 6. The V gene's germline CDR1 is MNHNS and CDR2 SASEGT. The CDR3 bases are TGTGCCAGCAGTATGGGACTAGCGCTGGACGAGCAGTACTTC. Translation: CASSMGLALDEQYF.

The genes are TRBV5-1 and TRBJ1-2; tentatively, D is TRBD1 (6 bases). This CDR3 comprises 15 residues. CDR1 is SGHRS, CDR2 YFSETQ, per germline. V lost 2 bases, J lost 1 base, and 12 bases lay in between. The CDR3 reads CASSLLGHVNYGYTF. CDR3 coding DNA: TGCGCCAGCAGCTTACTGGGACACGTTAACTATGGCTACACCTTC.

This chain links TRBV6-1 with TRBJ1-6, with 9 positions matching TRBD1. CDR3 length equals 15 residues. J was trimmed by 10 bases and V by 3 bases; bases with no gene match: 7. Germline V CDR1 and CDR2: MNHNS, SASEGT. As DNA, the CDR3 is TGTGCCAGCAGTGATCAGACAGGGGGAAGATCACCCCTCCACTTT. Translating gives CASSDQTGGRSPLHF.

The chain carries TRBV5-4 and TRBJ2-3, with 12 bases lining up with TRBD1. CDR3 length: 15 residues. The V segment lost 4 bases and the J segment 4 bases; nucleotides outside the gene matches: 4. Germline V gives CDR1 SGHNT, CDR2 YYREEE (reference sequence). Here the CDR3 reads CASSPGTGGSDTQYF. The CDR3 nucleotides read TGTGCCAGCAGCCCAGGGACAGGGGGCTCAGATACGCAGTATTTT.

The chain is built from TRBV5-1 and TRBJ1-1; D remains unclear. The CDR3 loop spans 17 amino acids. V was trimmed by 0 bases and J by 0 bases, leaving 15 bases between them. Germline V gene lookup returns CDR1 SGHRS and CDR2 YFSETQ. The CDR3 sequence is CASSLAGGFGLNTEAFF. CDR3 DNA sequence: TGCGCCAGCAGCTTGGCGGGAGGGTTTGGGCTGAACACTGAAGCTTTCTTT.

V is TRBV9 and J is TRBJ2-1; D is possibly TRBD2 (5 bases). Germline loops: CDR1 SGDLS, CDR2 YYNGEE. The CDR3 totals 15 residues. The V gene lost 0 bases and the J gene lost 3 bases, with 10 bases spanning the gap. CDR3 protein: CASSVESGSYNEQFF. CDR3 nucleotides: TGTGCCAGCAGCGTAGAATCGGGGAGCTACAATGAGCAGTTCTTC.

V usage is TRBV5-3 and J usage is TRBJ2-2; a weak D match, TRBD1 (6 bases). TRBV5-3 is given ORF status, its function remaining uncertain. This CDR3 comprises 15 residues. V lost 0 bases and J 5 bases, leaving 11 bases between the germline ends. The CDR3 reads CARSLGTGRTGELFF. In nucleotides, the CDR3 is TGTGCCAGAAGCTTGGGTACAGGGCGTACCGGGGAGCTGTTTTTT.

Note on this clone: A junction boundary mismatches the germline segment, possibly from a read error. The chain employs TRBV10-1 and TRBJ2-5; 7 positions agree with TRBD2. This CDR3 has 13 residues. Germline loops: CDR1 WNHNN, CDR2 SYGVQD (reference sequence). CDR3 amino acids: CYPAGRIGETQYF. CDR3 sequence (DNA): TGTTACCCAGCGGGAAGAATTGGGGAGACCCAGTACTTC.

The rearrangement joins TRBV7-9 to TRBJ2-7, with D possibly matching TRBD2 (6 bases). The germline V gene has CDR1 SEHNR and CDR2 FQNEAQ (reference sequence). The CDR3 is made up of 16 amino acids. V lost 5 bases to trimming and J lost 4 bases, with 21 bases between them. The CDR3 DNA is TGTGCCAGCAGCCCCCCAATAGGGGCGGGGAGTTACGAGCAGTACTTC. Its translation: CASSPPIGAGSYEQYF.

The chain carries TRBV19 and TRBJ2-2; TRBD1 aligns across 11 bases. This CDR3 is built from 16 residues. J gave up 3 bases and V 6 bases, and 6 bases lay outside the gene matches. CDR1 and CDR2 (germline): LNHDA, SQIVND (reference sequence). CDR3 amino acids: CASSIPGQGDTGELFF. CDR3 nucleotides: TGTGCCAGTAGCATTCCGGGACAGGGGGACACCGGGGAGCTGTTTTTT.

This clone was counted between two and nine times. The gene calls are TRBV4-2 and TRBJ2-5, with D unclear. The DNA matches TRBJ2-7 better at its end, which makes the J call doubtful. CDR3 size: 14 residues. The germline gives CDR1 LGHNA, CDR2 YNFKEQ. The chain's CDR3 is CASSQLSNSYEQYF. The CDR3 nucleotides read TGTGCCAGCAGCCAATTAAGTAACTCCTACGAGCAGTACTTC.